A selection of T cell receptor beta chains follows, all from one sample in a study of tumor and adjacent non-tumor tissue in lung cancer. TCRdb used MiXCR to reprocess the multiplex PCR reads, holding one entry per CDR3 protein. The sample contains 52,000 or so distinct CDR3 sequences, 60% to 80% of which appear only once. Source material: distant non-tumor lung tissue. The receptors were sampled from a woman aged 60-75 years with non-small cell lung cancer. The CDR3 runs from the conserved cysteine through the conserved F or W. D genes are given only for firm matches. Rows give clone size only sometimes, using once, few, many, or a class for an expanded clone.

V gene: TRBV12-3/TRBV12-4; clone size: -; D gene: -; J gene: TRBJ1-1; CDR3 DNA: TGTGCCAGCAGGTACAACAGTTCGTGCGGCACTGAAGCTTTCTTT; CDR3 protein: CASRYNSSCGTEAFF
V gene: TRBV11-3; clone size: -; D gene: -; J gene: TRBJ1-6; CDR3 DNA: TGTGCCAGCGACTTAGAGGATAGATATAATTCACCCTTCCACTTT; CDR3 protein: CASDLEDRYNSPFHF
V gene: TRBV4-1; clone size: -; D gene: TRBD1; J gene: TRBJ1-6; CDR3 DNA: TGCGCCAGCAGCCATACCGGGACAGAATCAACCCTTCACTTT; CDR3 protein: CASSHTGTESTLHF
V gene: TRBV6-5; clone size: -; D gene: TRBD1; J gene: TRBJ2-7; CDR3 DNA: TGTGCCAGCAGGACCACCGGGACAGGGGGTTACGAGCAGTACTTC; CDR3 protein: CASRTTGTGGYEQYF
V gene: TRBV7-9; clone size: -; D gene: -; J gene: TRBJ2-2; CDR3 DNA: TGTGCCAGCAGCGGGGGCTGCTCGGGGAACACCGGGGAGCTGTTTTTT; CDR3 protein: CASSGGCSGNTGELFF
V gene: TRBV5-1; clone size: many; D gene: -; J gene: TRBJ2-1; CDR3 DNA: TGCGCCAGCAGCGAGGGACTGTTCGACAATGAGCAGTTCTTC; CDR3 protein: CASSEGLFDNEQFF
V gene: TRBV4-3; clone size: few; D gene: -; J gene: TRBJ1-4; CDR3 DNA: TGTGCCAGCAGCCAAGGAAAGGGGAAACTGTTTTTT; CDR3 protein: CASSQGKGKLFF
V gene: TRBV29-1; clone size: -; D gene: -; J gene: TRBJ1-4; CDR3 DNA: TGCAGCGCCGTTACACAGAATGAAGAACTGTTTTTT; CDR3 protein: CSAVTQNEELFF
V gene: TRBV5-1; clone size: -; D gene: TRBD2; J gene: TRBJ2-3; CDR3 DNA: TGCGCCAGCAGCTTGGAACTGGGCGGGAGAGGGACAGATACGCAGTATTTT; CDR3 protein: CASSLELGGRGTDTQYF
V gene: TRBV11-2; clone size: -; D gene: -; J gene: TRBJ1-1; CDR3 DNA: TGTGCCAGCAGCTTAGAGGGGACACTGGCTTTCTTT; CDR3 protein: CASSLEGTLAFF
V gene: TRBV6-6; clone size: -; D gene: -; J gene: TRBJ1-6; CDR3 DNA: TGTACCAGCAGTTTTGATGAAGAGAGCTTCTATAATTCACCCCTCCATTTT; CDR3 protein: CTSSFDEESFYNSPLHF
V gene: TRBV5-4; clone size: -; D gene: -; J gene: TRBJ2-1; CDR3 DNA: TGTGCCAGTAGCTTGGACGGCGGAGTGGGAGTTGACAATGAGCAGCTCTTC; CDR3 protein: CASSLDGGVGVDNEQLF
V gene: TRBV20-1; clone size: -; D gene: -; J gene: TRBJ1-2; CDR3 DNA: TGCAGTGCTAGCAGTCTGCGTTCCGGCTACGCCTTC; CDR3 protein: CSASSLRSGYAF
V gene: TRBV20-1; clone size: few; D gene: -; J gene: TRBJ2-5; CDR3 DNA: TGCAGTGCTAGAGTGGGAGGAGGCCAAGAGACCCAGTACTTC; CDR3 protein: CSARVGGGQETQYF
V gene: TRBV30; clone size: -; D gene: -; J gene: TRBJ1-6; CDR3 DNA: TGTGTCTGCACGGCGGAGTATAATTCACCCCTCCACTTC; CDR3 protein: CVCTAEYNSPLHF
V gene: TRBV12-3/TRBV12-4; clone size: -; D gene: -; J gene: TRBJ2-3; CDR3 DNA: TGTGCCAGTAGTCAGCAACCAAGCAGGGGTACAGATACGCAGTATTTT; CDR3 protein: CASSQQPSRGTDTQYF
V gene: TRBV11-2; clone size: few; D gene: TRBD2; J gene: TRBJ2-3; CDR3 DNA: TGTACCAGCAGCTTCGTAGCGGGGGATACGCAGTATTTT; CDR3 protein: CTSSFVAGDTQYF
V gene: TRBV4-1; clone size: -; D gene: TRBD1; J gene: TRBJ2-1; CDR3 DNA: TGCGCCAGCAGCCAAGCGGCTAGCAGGGGGCCCAATGAGCAGTTTTTC; CDR3 protein: CASSQAASRGPNEQFF
V gene: TRBV13; clone size: many; D gene: TRBD1; J gene: TRBJ1-1; CDR3 DNA: TGTGCCACCGAAACAGGGGGCTCGAGCACTGAAGCTTTCTTT; CDR3 protein: CATETGGSSTEAFF
V gene: TRBV20-1; clone size: -; D gene: TRBD2; J gene: TRBJ2-1; CDR3 DNA: TGCAATGCGCCTGGCGGGAGTTTAGAGTTCTTC; CDR3 protein: CNAPGGSLEFF
V gene: TRBV11-1; clone size: -; D gene: TRBD2; J gene: TRBJ2-1; CDR3 DNA: TGTGCCAGCAGCTTATCTTCCGGGAGGACCCCCGAGAACAATGAGCGGTTCTTC; CDR3 protein: CASSLSSGRTPENNERFF
V gene: TRBV6-2/TRBV6-3; clone size: -; D gene: TRBD2; J gene: TRBJ2-1; CDR3 DNA: TGTGCCAACAGGGCGGGAGGGCCTTACAATGAGCAGTTTTTC; CDR3 protein: CANRAGGPYNEQFF
V gene: TRBV6-6; clone size: many; D gene: -; J gene: TRBJ2-1; CDR3 DNA: TGTGCCAGCAGTTACTCGCCTCTCTACAATGAGCAGTTCTTC; CDR3 protein: CASSYSPLYNEQFF
V gene: TRBV5-6; clone size: many; D gene: -; J gene: TRBJ2-2; CDR3 DNA: TGTGCCAGCACCACCTTGGGGAGAACCGGGGAGCTGTTTTTT; CDR3 protein: CASTTLGRTGELFF
V gene: TRBV6-5; clone size: medium-sized; D gene: -; J gene: TRBJ2-7; CDR3 DNA: TGTGCCAGCAGTCTCCTCGGCGGGGACGGCGAGCAGTACTTC; CDR3 protein: CASSLLGGDGEQYF
V gene: TRBV20-1; clone size: many; D gene: -; J gene: TRBJ1-2; CDR3 DNA: TGCAGTGCCCGCAGAGACAGAACCTTTTCCTACTATGGCTACACCTTC; CDR3 protein: CSARRDRTFSYYGYTF
V gene: TRBV2; clone size: -; D gene: TRBD1; J gene: TRBJ1-2; CDR3 DNA: TGTGCCAGCAGTGATCCGGGGACAGCCTATGACTACACCTTC; CDR3 protein: CASSDPGTAYDYTF
V gene: TRBV6-5; clone size: -; D gene: TRBD1; J gene: TRBJ2-2; CDR3 DNA: TGTGTCAGCAGTTACATGACAGGGGGCGCAAACACCGGGGAGCTGTTTTTT; CDR3 protein: CVSSYMTGGANTGELFF
V gene: TRBV7-2; clone size: many; D gene: -; J gene: TRBJ2-5; CDR3 DNA: TGTGCCAGCAGCCAAGACCCGGCCCAGTACTTC; CDR3 protein: CASSQDPAQYF
V gene: TRBV7-2; clone size: many; D gene: TRBD2; J gene: TRBJ2-1; CDR3 DNA: TGTGCCAGCAGCTTAGCTCGGCTAGCGGGGAACTATGAGCAGTTCTTC; CDR3 protein: CASSLARLAGNYEQFF
V gene: TRBV4-1; clone size: -; D gene: -; J gene: TRBJ1-1; CDR3 DNA: TGCACCAGCAGCCACCCGTGGGGAAGGGCCGTAATTGAAGCTTTCTTT; CDR3 protein: CTSSHPWGRAVIEAFF
V gene: TRBV4-3; clone size: -; D gene: -; J gene: TRBJ1-1; CDR3 DNA: TGTGCCAGCAGCGAAAGAGGGGGGCGTGGGACTGAAGCTTACTTT; CDR3 protein: CASSERGGRGTEAYF
V gene: TRBV4-1; clone size: once; D gene: -; J gene: TRBJ1-3; CDR3 DNA: TGCGCCAGCAGCCAAGAAGTACGGCTCTCCGGAAACACCTTATATTTT; CDR3 protein: CASSQEVRLSGNTLYF
V gene: TRBV12-3/TRBV12-4; clone size: -; D gene: TRBD2; J gene: TRBJ2-5; CDR3 DNA: TGTGCCAGCTGTTCGACTAGCCGAGAGACCCAGTACTTC; CDR3 protein: CASCSTSRETQYF
V gene: TRBV11-1; clone size: -; D gene: -; J gene: TRBJ2-5; CDR3 DNA: TGTGCCAGCAGCCGACGTCAGGTCGAGAGGATGGAGGCCCAGTACTTC; CDR3 protein: CASSRRQVERMEAQYF
V gene: TRBV11-3; clone size: -; D gene: TRBD2; J gene: TRBJ2-1; CDR3 DNA: TGTTCCAGCAGCTTGTCAGGGACTACCGGGAGCAATGAGGAGTTCTTC; CDR3 protein: CSSSLSGTTGSNEEFF
V gene: TRBV27; clone size: -; D gene: -; J gene: TRBJ1-6; CDR3 DNA: TGTGCCAGCAGGGTCCAATCAGGGCGTTCACCCCTCCACTTT; CDR3 protein: CASRVQSGRSPLHF
V gene: TRBV11-1; clone size: -; D gene: TRBD2; J gene: TRBJ2-4; CDR3 DNA: TGTATCGGCAGCTTATCGGGGGGGGCAAACATTCAGTACTTC; CDR3 protein: CIGSLSGGANIQYF
V gene: TRBV4-3; clone size: -; D gene: -; J gene: TRBJ1-6; CDR3 DNA: TGCGCCAGCAGCCTTCAGAAGGATTCACCCCTCTACTTT; CDR3 protein: CASSLQKDSPLYF
V gene: TRBV2; clone size: -; D gene: TRBD1; J gene: TRBJ2-2; CDR3 DNA: TGTGCCAGCAGGAATCGGACAGGGCACCCCACCGGGGACCTGTTTTTT; CDR3 protein: CASRNRTGHPTGDLFF
V gene: TRBV5-4; clone size: -; D gene: -; J gene: TRBJ2-2; CDR3 DNA: TGTGCCAGCAGCCCGGGTTCGGACAAGTCAAGTGGGGAGCTGTTTTTT; CDR3 protein: CASSPGSDKSSGELFF
V gene: TRBV6-2/TRBV6-3; clone size: -; D gene: -; J gene: TRBJ2-7; CDR3 DNA: TGCGCCAGCAGTTACGGATGGACAGCATACGAGCAGTACTTC; CDR3 protein: CASSYGWTAYEQYF
V gene: TRBV4-3; clone size: -; D gene: -; J gene: TRBJ2-2; CDR3 DNA: TGCGCCAGCAGTCATGATTTGGGGGGATGGGAGCTGTTTTTT; CDR3 protein: CASSHDLGGWELFF
V gene: TRBV14; clone size: -; D gene: -; J gene: TRBJ2-3; CDR3 DNA: TGTGCCAGCAGCCAAGAACGGAGACGGGGAATGACAGATACGCAGTATTTT; CDR3 protein: CASSQERRRGMTDTQYF
V gene: TRBV24-1; clone size: -; D gene: -; J gene: TRBJ2-2; CDR3 DNA: TGTGCCACCAGTGACTTACAGGGCAAGACCGAGGAGCTGTTTTTT; CDR3 protein: CATSDLQGKTEELFF
V gene: TRBV6-5; clone size: -; D gene: -; J gene: TRBJ2-7; CDR3 DNA: TGTGCCAGCAGTTACCGTGGAGTCCACGGGCAGTATTTC; CDR3 protein: CASSYRGVHGQYF
V gene: TRBV20-1; clone size: many; D gene: -; J gene: TRBJ1-2; CDR3 DNA: TGCAGTGCTTACACAGGCGGTGCAGCCATAGGCTACACCTTC; CDR3 protein: CSAYTGGAAIGYTF
V gene: TRBV11-2; clone size: few; D gene: -; J gene: TRBJ1-3; CDR3 DNA: TGTGTCAGCAGCTTAGAGCGATCTGGAAACACCATATATTTT; CDR3 protein: CVSSLERSGNTIYF
V gene: TRBV4-3; clone size: few; D gene: -; J gene: TRBJ2-3; CDR3 DNA: TGCGCCAGCGGCCAAGTTATTGGTCCAGATACGCAGTATTTT; CDR3 protein: CASGQVIGPDTQYF
V gene: TRBV4-3; clone size: few; D gene: TRBD2; J gene: TRBJ2-3; CDR3 DNA: TGCGCCAGCCAAGGGACTAGCGGGGCAGATACGCAGTATTTT; CDR3 protein: CASQGTSGADTQYF
V gene: TRBV6-5; clone size: -; D gene: TRBD1; J gene: TRBJ1-6; CDR3 DNA: TGTGGCAGCGTCCAGAGAGGGGGCTCCTATAATTCAACCCTCCACTTT; CDR3 protein: CGSVQRGGSYNSTLHF
V gene: TRBV30; clone size: many; D gene: -; J gene: TRBJ2-3; CDR3 DNA: TGTGCCTGGAGTCTTCTTACCGCAGATACGCAGTATTTT; CDR3 protein: CAWSLLTADTQYF
V gene: TRBV4-1; clone size: -; D gene: -; J gene: TRBJ2-3; CDR3 DNA: TGCGCCAGCAGCCAAGATGGGAGTTCGCAGTATTTT; CDR3 protein: CASSQDGSSQYF
V gene: TRBV5-5; clone size: -; D gene: -; J gene: TRBJ1-1; CDR3 DNA: TGTGCCAGCAGCGTGGAGCAATCACTATCGAACACTGAAGCTTTCTTT; CDR3 protein: CASSVEQSLSNTEAFF
V gene: TRBV29-1; clone size: -; D gene: -; J gene: TRBJ1-1; CDR3 DNA: TGCAGCGTTGTTCACACTGAAGATTTCTTC; CDR3 protein: CSVVHTEDFF